Following are 2 T cell receptor beta chains from one sample sequenced in a study of blood T cell repertoires in COVID-19. This table comes from immunoSEQ multiplex PCR, and its TCRdb copy is limited to in-frame clones, with some not included. The sample yields approximately 330,000 clones, roughly nine tenths seen once. Sample: PBMCs or T cells enriched from blood (not recorded which). Receptors originate from a woman aged 30 to 39 who had recovered from COVID-19.

This clone was counted between two and nine times. This chain uses TRBV13 with TRBJ2-1, with 8 nucleotides matching TRBD1. The CDR3 runs 15 residues. The germline CDR1 and CDR2 sequences are PRHDT and FYEKMQ (reference sequence). The V segment lost 6 bases and the J segment 7 bases; nucleotides outside the gene matches: 11. The CDR3 spells CASRSGQEIRNEQFF. In DNA form, the CDR3 reads TGTGCCAGCAGATCGGGACAGGAGATTCGGAATGAGCAGTTCTTC. The variable domain in full, completed from reference TRBV13 and TRBJ2-1, reads AAGVIQSPRHLIKEKRETATLKCYPIPRHDTVYWYQQGPGQDPQFLISFYEKMQSDKGSIPDRFSAQQFSDYHSELNMSSLELGDSALYFCASRSGQEIRNEQFFGPGTRLTVL.

CDR3 sequence: CASRDPGDQENEQYF. CDR3 nucleotide sequence: TGTGCCAGCAGGGACCCAGGGGATCAGGAAAACGAGCAGTACTTC. This sequence joins TRBV6-6 and TRBJ2-7; TRBD1 is a possible D gene (6 bases). The CDR3 loop spans 15 amino acids. Germline V gene lookup returns CDR1 MNHNY and CDR2 SVGAGI (reference sequence). The ends were cut back, 6 bases at V and 5 bases at J, with 20 bases in the middle.